This T cell receptor beta chain was captured in a study of long-term antiretroviral therapy in people with HIV. Overall study results and limits: Blood obtained between 2004 and 2017 may reflect older ART regimens.

The CDR3 consists of 13 residues. Germline V gene lookup returns CDR1 SGHTA and CDR2 FQGTGA. The V and J ends lost 5 bases and 6 bases respectively, with 8 bases between them. Runs used v3.0 of the immunoSEQ assay and were done at survey level. Sequenced by immunoSEQ multiplex PCR; TCRdb stores in-frame clones only, minus some. The table shows roughly 34,000 clones, with 90% to 95% occurring only once. About this clone itself: Its antigen is not known.

The sequence was obtained from a woman aged 45-65 years with HIV. The sample in question was unsorted PBMCs, obtained approximately 5.1 years after starting antiretroviral therapy. V and J are TRBV7-3 and TRBJ1-6; perhaps TRBD1 as D (5 bases). The CDR3 region has the DNA TGTGCCAGCAGCCCAGGGACTAATTCACCCCTCCACTTT. Its protein is CASSPGTNSPLHF.